The rows below give T cell receptor beta chains drawn from one sample of a study of shared clonotypes between healthy human individuals. Using immunoSEQ multiplex PCR, the repertoire was profiled, and TCRdb retains in-frame clones only, with some absent. The sample lists approximately 720,000 clones, under 95% seen once, with approximately 24% in the top ten. The sample taken for sequencing was naive CD8+ T cells sorted from blood. The receptors originated from a man in his thirties or forties in good health. Each CDR3 is given with its conserved first and last residue. A D gene is named only where the DNA matches it firmly. Size tells how often a clone was seen (once, few, many) or the class of an expanded clone, and some rows leave it out.

J gene,D gene,clone size,V gene,CDR3 protein,CDR3 DNA
TRBJ2-2,-,once,TRBV18,CASSPPYPGAGELFF,TGTGCCAGCTCACCACCCTACCCAGGGGCCGGGGAGCTGTTTTTT
TRBJ2-3,-,once,TRBV19,CASSIGSSADTQYF,TGTGCCAGTAGTATAGGCAGCTCGGCAGATACGCAGTATTTT
TRBJ2-7,-,-,TRBV29-1,CSVEDPLSGSSYEQYF,TGCAGCGTTGAAGATCCCCTTTCCGGGTCGTCCTACGAGCAGTACTTC
TRBJ2-7,TRBD2,-,TRBV11-2,CASSLTSGSRHEQYF,TGTGCCAGCAGCTTAACTAGCGGGAGCCGGCACGAGCAGTACTTC
TRBJ2-1,TRBD2,-,TRBV7-6,CASSTPKGGLAGVRNEQFF,TGTGCCAGCAGCACCCCTAAAGGAGGACTAGCGGGAGTGAGGAATGAGCAGTTCTTC
TRBJ1-2,-,-,TRBV11-2,CASSLEGSDFTHYGYTF,TGTGCCAGCAGCTTAGAGGGGTCAGATTTTACTCACTATGGCTACACCTTC
TRBJ2-7,-,once,TRBV25-1,CASSGGWSSGYYEQYF,TGTGCCAGCAGTGGGGGTTGGAGTAGCGGCTATTACGAGCAGTACTTC
TRBJ2-1,-,-,TRBV4-3,CASSQDPGGSSYNEQFF,TGCGCCAGCAGCCAAGATCCCGGCGGTAGCTCCTACAATGAGCAGTTCTTC
TRBJ2-5,TRBD1,-,TRBV7-9,CASSSDRGEETQYF,TGTGCCAGCAGCTCTGACAGGGGCGAAGAGACCCAGTACTTC
TRBJ2-7,-,-,TRBV4-1,CASSQLFTGTAYEQYF,TGCGCCAGCAGCCAACTTTTCACCGGGACCGCCTACGAGCAGTACTTC
TRBJ2-5,-,-,TRBV7-9,CASSPPDEETQYF,TGTGCCAGCAGTCCACCTGATGAAGAGACCCAGTACTTC
TRBJ2-3,TRBD1,-,TRBV9,CASTNWAGGLTDTQYF,TGTGCCAGCACCAACTGGGCAGGGGGCCTCACAGATACGCAGTATTTT
TRBJ2-1,TRBD2,-,TRBV7-9,CASSFYLGLAVDNEQFF,TGTGCCAGCAGCTTTTATTTAGGACTAGCGGTCGACAATGAGCAGTTCTTC
TRBJ1-1,-,-,TRBV28,CASHEQAEAFF,TGTGCCAGCCATGAGCAGGCTGAAGCTTTCTTT
TRBJ2-1,-,once,TRBV29-1,CSVEHVRPRTYNEQFF,TGCAGCGTTGAACATGTGCGGCCGCGAACCTACAATGAGCAGTTCTTC
TRBJ2-5,-,-,TRBV7-9,CASSQKGGIQETQYF,TGTGCCAGCAGCCAAAAGGGGGGGATCCAAGAGACCCAGTACTTC
TRBJ2-7,-,-,TRBV19,CASSTAGAREQYF,TGTGCCAGTAGTACGGCGGGGGCGCGCGAGCAGTACTTC
TRBJ2-5,-,-,TRBV9,CASSRIGETQYF,TGTGCCAGCAGTAGGATCGGTGAGACCCAGTACTTC
TRBJ2-2,TRBD2,-,TRBV7-8,CASSFNPGLAGSSTGELFF,TGTGCCAGCAGCTTTAACCCGGGACTAGCGGGGTCGAGCACCGGGGAGCTGTTTTTT
TRBJ2-7,-,-,TRBV7-9,CASSLGRQAYYEQYF,TGTGCCAGCAGCTTAGGAAGACAGGCCTACTACGAGCAGTACTTC
TRBJ1-1,-,-,TRBV12-5,CASGFTGYTEAFF,TGTGCTAGTGGTTTCACAGGGTATACTGAAGCTTTCTTT
TRBJ1-2,TRBD1,-,TRBV28,CASRQGADGYTF,TGTGCCAGCAGACAGGGGGCGGATGGCTACACCTTC
TRBJ1-1,TRBD1,-,TRBV7-3,CASSPTPGQRNTEAFF,TGTGCCAGCAGTCCCACGCCGGGACAGAGGAACACTGAAGCTTTCTTT
TRBJ1-1,-,-,TRBV29-1,CSVARVALVTEAFF,TGCAGCGTTGCCAGGGTAGCCCTTGTGACTGAAGCTTTCTTT
TRBJ2-1,-,-,TRBV27,CASSKNPAGLEDEQFF,TGTGCCAGCAGTAAAAACCCGGCGGGCCTTGAGGATGAGCAGTTCTTC
TRBJ2-1,-,once,TRBV7-9,CASSPELRGPSGSYNEQFF,TGTGCCAGCAGCCCCGAGTTACGGGGACCCTCGGGGTCCTACAATGAGCAGTTCTTC
TRBJ2-1,-,-,TRBV5-6,CASSLSGYNEQFF,TGTGCCAGCAGCTTGTCTGGCTACAATGAGCAGTTCTTC
TRBJ2-7,-,-,TRBV7-9,CASSLGREQYF,TGTGCCAGCAGCTTAGGTCGAGAGCAGTACTTC
TRBJ2-1,-,-,TRBV6-6,CASSLLDRSSYNEQFF,TGTGCCAGCAGTTTGTTGGACAGAAGCTCCTACAATGAGCAGTTCTTC
TRBJ2-5,-,-,TRBV25-1,CASTTGNEETQYF,TGTGCCAGCACTACAGGGAACGAGGAGACCCAGTACTTC
TRBJ1-4,-,-,TRBV6-5,CASSSLETNEKLFF,TGTGCCAGCAGTTCCCTGGAAACTAATGAAAAACTGTTTTTT